The 30 T cell receptor beta chains reported below all come from one sample, sequenced in a study of OX40 agonist ivuxolimab in advanced cancers. Profiled with immunoSEQ multiplex PCR; TCRdb holds only in-frame clones, not every one. The data show more than 30,000 clones, roughly 86% seen once. Here the sequenced sample was CD4+ or CD8+ T cells sorted from blood, taken in a trial of the OX40 agonist ivuxolimab. The origin of the receptors is an adult with an advanced solid tumor such as melanoma, head and neck, liver or kidney cancer.

The chain is built from TRBV7-9 and TRBJ1-5, with D possibly matching TRBD1 (5 bases). The CDR3 covers 14 residues. Between the trimmed V and J ends, which lost 11 bases and 5 bases, there was a span of 19 bases. CDR1 is SEHNR, CDR2 FQNEAQ, per germline (reference sequence). CDR3 protein: CAAGRTGDDQPQHF. The CDR3 DNA follows: TGTGCCGCAGGGCGAACAGGAGATGATCAGCCCCAGCATTTT. Based on the CDR3 plus reference TRBV7-9 and TRBJ1-5, the full variable domain is DTGVSQNPRHKITKRGQNVTFRCDPISEHNRLYWYRQTLGQGPEFLTYFQNEAQLEKSRLLSDRFSAERPKGSFSTLEIQRTEQGDSAMYLCAAGRTGDDQPQHFGDGTRLSIL.

V gene TRBV4-1 combines with J gene TRBJ1-3, with 8 bases matching TRBD1. V trimming: 5 bases; J trimming: 4 bases; junction bases outside the gene matches: 7. The CDR3 extends over 15 amino acids. Per the germline V gene, CDR1 is MGHRA and CDR2 is YSYEKL. For the CDR3, the DNA is TGCGCCAGCAGCGGACAGACAGGGGAGGGAAACACCATATATTTT. Translated: CASSGQTGEGNTIYF.

The V gene is TRBV28, the J gene TRBJ2-7; 8 positions match TRBD2. Germline lookup yields CDR1 MDHEN and CDR2 SYDVKM. This CDR3 has 15 amino acids. Trimming cost V 5 bases and J 7 bases; bases outside gene matches: 13. This CDR3 is CASSQLAEGPGEQYF. In DNA, the CDR3 is TGTGCCAGCAGTCAACTAGCGGAGGGACCGGGGGAGCAGTACTTC.

The chain combines TRBV11-3 with TRBJ2-1; 10 bases are shared with TRBD2. This CDR3 has 15 amino acids. Trimming at V came to 1 base and at J to 8 bases, leaving 5 bases not matched to a gene. Germline loops: CDR1 SGHNT, CDR2 YENEEA. The CDR3 protein is CASSLGTSGSDEQFF. Written as DNA, the CDR3 is TGTGCCAGCAGCTTAGGGACTAGCGGAAGCGATGAGCAGTTCTTC.

This clone is labeled as medium-sized. This sequence joins TRBV2 and TRBJ1-2; possibly TRBD1 for D (5 bases). The CDR3 spans 18 residues. Germline lookup yields CDR1 SNHLY and CDR2 FYNNEI. Trimming took off 6 bases at V and 0 bases at J, with 23 bases between the two ends. CDR3 sequence reads: CASSPGTSRWDSNYGYTF. The CDR3 nucleotides read TGTGCCAGCAGCCCCGGGACTTCCCGGTGGGATTCTAACTATGGCTACACCTTC.

V and J are TRBV5-1 and TRBJ2-6; 9 bases line up with TRBD1. The CDR3 extends over 13 amino acids. Germline V CDR1 and CDR2: SGHRS, YFSETQ. The trim removed 4 bases at V and 12 bases at J, leaving 5 bases unmatched. This CDR3 reads CASSIGQGSVLTF. In DNA form, the CDR3 reads TGCGCCAGCAGCATAGGACAGGGGTCCGTCCTGACTTTC.

The chain has TRBV5-1 and TRBJ2-7; 11 nucleotides agree with TRBD2. J gave up 2 bases and V 0 bases, and 4 bases lay outside the gene matches. Per germline, CDR1 SGHRS and CDR2 YFSETQ. The length of the CDR3 is 16 residues. In DNA form, the CDR3 reads TGCGCCAGCAGCTTGGTCGGACTAGCGGGTGCCTACGAGCAGTACTTC. As protein: CASSLVGLAGAYEQYF.

The chain combines TRBV13 with TRBJ2-1; tentatively, D is TRBD1 (6 bases). There are 14 residues in the CDR3. CDR1 is PRHDT and CDR2 is FYEKMQ in the germline V gene (reference sequence). Trimming removed 1 base at V and 8 bases at J, with 12 bases between. The CDR3 region has the DNA TGTGCCAGCAGCTTAGTGGCAGGGGTCCATGAGCAGTTCTTC. It specifies CASSLVAGVHEQFF.

The V and J genes are TRBV5-1 and TRBJ1-2, with TRBD1 matching over 7 bases. The CDR3 contains 15 residues. V lost 8 bases and J lost 4; bases outside the gene matches: 14. From germline, CDR1 is SGHRS and CDR2 YFSETQ. This chain's CDR3 is CASSKGGPELYGYTF. CDR3 DNA: TGCGCCAGTTCGAAAGGGGGCCCCGAGCTCTATGGCTACACCTTC.

V and J are TRBV19 and TRBJ1-3; no firm D call. Germline V gene data show CDR1 as LNHDA and CDR2 as SQIVND (reference sequence). This CDR3 spans 14 amino acids. V gave up 6 bases and J gave up 4 bases, with 13 bases separating them. The CDR3 nucleotides are TGTGCCAGTAGCGGGCGGCTGCGAGGAAACACCATATATTTT. Its protein product is CASSGRLRGNTIYF. Variable domain in full (rest from reference TRBV19 and TRBJ1-3): DGGITQSPKYLFRKEGQNVTLSCEQNLNHDAMYWYRQDPGQGLRLIYYSQIVNDFQKGDIAEGYSVSREKKESFPLTVTSAQKNPTAFYLCASSGRLRGNTIYFGEGSWLTVV.

The chain joins TRBV14 to TRBJ2-7, with D uncertain. Germline assignment: CDR1 SGHDN and CDR2 FVKESK. The CDR3 runs to 15 residues. V lost 1 base and J lost 2, with 12 bases in between. The CDR3 DNA sequence: TGTGCCAGCAGCCAAGGGCGGCAGACAACCTACGAGCAGTACTTC. As protein: CASSQGRQTTYEQYF.

With regard to this clone: A read error may produce the germline difference seen at one junction end. CDR3 sequence (DNA): TGTGCCAGCAGTCTTCGACAGGGGGATCCACACTTC. Encoded protein: CASSLRQGDPHF. The gene calls are TRBV28 and TRBJ2-7, with 9 nucleotides matching TRBD1. The CDR3 length is 12 residues. Per germline, CDR1 MDHEN and CDR2 SYDVKM.

The V call is TRBV28, the J call TRBJ2-2; 9 bases are a match to TRBD1. This CDR3 is built from 16 residues. CDR1 and CDR2 from the germline V gene are MDHEN and SYDVKM. The V and J ends lost 6 bases and 6 bases, in that order; junction bases with no gene match: 11. The DNA for the CDR3 is TGTGCCAGCAGGAACCCTTACAGGGGGCGGGCCGGGGAGCTGTTTTTT. Protein sequence: CASRNPYRGRAGELFF.

The rearrangement links TRBV6-5 to TRBJ1-2; perhaps TRBD1 as D (5 bases). Germline values: CDR1 MNHEY, CDR2 SVGAGI. Trimming removed 6 bases from V and 4 bases from J, with 15 bases in between. CDR3 length: 14 residues. The CDR3 sequence: CASSPNLDSYGYTF. The CDR3 DNA reads as TGTGCCAGCAGCCCTAACCTTGACAGCTATGGCTACACCTTC.

The V gene is TRBV21-1, the J gene TRBJ1-6; the DNA was not compared with TRBD1, the D call given in the table. TRBV21-1 is a documented pseudogene. This CDR3 contains 17 residues. This CDR3 is CASSTDRDREMNSPLHF. The DNA for the CDR3 is TGTGCCAGCAGCACCGACAGGGATCGGGAAATGAATTCACCCCTCCACTTT.

The chain recombines TRBV9 with TRBJ1-4, with 7 bases matching TRBD1. The CDR3 runs to 15 residues. Trimming at V came to 3 bases and at J to 0 bases, leaving 2 bases not matched to a gene. Germline CDR1 and CDR2: SGDLS and YYNGEE. In DNA, the CDR3 is TGTGCCAGCAGCGATGGGACAGCAACTAATGAAAAACTGTTTTTT. Residues: CASSDGTATNEKLFF.

CDR3 sequence (DNA): TGTGCCAGCAGCCAAGATCCGACTAGCGCCACCCGGGATACGCAGTATTTT. Its protein is CASSQDPTSATRDTQYF. This chain links TRBV14 with TRBJ2-3, with 8 bases matching TRBD2. Germline V lookup: CDR1 SGHDN, CDR2 FVKESK. The CDR3 loop spans 17 amino acids. Germline trimming cut 0 bases from V and 6 bases from J; bases unmatched to any gene: 11.

This chain connects TRBV7-9 to TRBJ2-5; weak D call: TRBD1 (5 bases). The end of the DNA fits TRBJ2-7 better, so the J call may be wrong. The CDR3 sequence is 14 residues long. The germline V gene encodes CDR1 SEHNR and CDR2 FQNEAQ (reference sequence). The CDR3 sequence: CASSPQASSYEQYF. CDR3 bases: TGTGCCAGCAGCCCACAGGCTAGCTCCTACGAGCAGTACTTC.

The V and J genes are TRBV25-1 and TRBJ1-2; D might be TRBD1 (5 bases). Trimming shortened V by 6 bases and J by 0 bases, and 17 bases separated the two germline ends. This CDR3 is 16 amino acids long. Looked up from germline, CDR1 is MGHDK and CDR2 is SYGVNS. The CDR3 sequence: CASSQQTANSNYGYTF. The DNA of the CDR3 is TGTGCCAGCAGCCAGCAGACAGCGAACTCTAACTATGGCTACACCTTC.

V usage is TRBV27 and J usage is TRBJ1-5, with 9 bases matching TRBD1. The junction had 12 bases not matched to a gene; V was cut back by 6 bases and J by 6 bases. Germline V gene sequence: CDR1 MNHEY, CDR2 SMNVEV (reference sequence). The CDR3 length is 16 residues. The CDR3 DNA is TGTGCCAGCAGATCCACAAGGGACAGGGTCGGTCAGCCCCAGCATTTT. Its translation: CASRSTRDRVGQPQHF.

V is TRBV5-4 and J is TRBJ2-5, with 8 positions matching TRBD2. Germline assignment: CDR1 SGHNT and CDR2 YYREEE (reference sequence). This CDR3 is built from 15 residues. V was clipped by 0 bases and J by 5 bases; unmatched bases: 6. The CDR3 sequence: CASSLVLAGSETQYF. In DNA, the CDR3 is TGTGCCAGCAGCTTGGTGCTAGCGGGTTCTGAGACCCAGTACTTC.

V gene TRBV6-5 combines with J gene TRBJ2-4; no reliable D call. Germline CDR1 MNHEY, CDR2 SVGAGI. The V gene lost 4 bases and the J gene lost 2 bases, with 12 bases spanning the gap. This CDR3 has 15 residues. The CDR3 protein is CASSSYTVPKNIQYF. The CDR3 DNA reads as TGTGCCAGCAGTTCATACACCGTCCCCAAAAACATTCAGTACTTC.

The V call is TRBV7-6, the J call TRBJ2-2, with 7 bases matching TRBD2. The germline V gene encodes CDR1 SGHVS and CDR2 FNYEAQ. The CDR3 length is 14 residues. After removal of 1 base from V and 6 bases from J, the junction contained 2 bases not matched to a gene. The CDR3 spells CASSLGGSAGELFF. CDR3 DNA sequence: TGTGCCAGCAGCTTAGGCGGGAGCGCCGGGGAGCTGTTTTTT.

The V gene is TRBV6-6, the J gene TRBJ2-3; D gene unclear. Between the trimmed V and J ends, which lost 0 bases and 5 bases, there was a span of 6 bases. This CDR3 contains 13 residues. Per the germline V gene, CDR1 is MNHNY and CDR2 is SVGAGI (reference sequence). CDR3 protein: CASSYSAKDTQYF. The CDR3 DNA follows: TGTGCCAGCAGTTACTCGGCGAAAGATACGCAGTATTTT.

The chain employs TRBV6-5 and TRBJ1-6; no clear D gene. CDR1 is MNHEY and CDR2 is SVGAGI in the germline V gene. The CDR3 length is 16 residues. The V end was cut by 0 bases, the J end by 8 bases, with 14 bases between. Here the CDR3 reads CASSYSTATIDSPLHF. The CDR3 nucleotides are TGTGCCAGCAGTTACTCAACAGCGACCATAGATTCACCCCTCCACTTT.

V is TRBV19 and J is TRBJ2-1, with D tentatively TRBD1 (5 bases). The CDR3 consists of 13 residues. Germline CDR1 is LNHDA and CDR2 is SQIVND (reference sequence). V lost 5 bases, J lost 8 bases, and 13 bases lay in between. CDR3 region: CASSYDRRDEQFF. The CDR3 coding sequence is TGTGCCAGTAGTTATGACCGCAGGGATGAGCAGTTCTTC.

The rearrangement uses TRBV11-2 and TRBJ2-1, with 14 positions matching TRBD2. The CDR3 covers 18 residues. V lost 3 bases, J lost 3 bases, and 7 bases stayed unmatched. From germline, CDR1 is SGHAT and CDR2 FQNNGV. CDR3 sequence (DNA): TGTGCCAGCAGCTTGAGACTAGCGGGAGGGCTGGGCTACAATGAGCAGTTCTTC. The encoded protein is CASSLRLAGGLGYNEQFF.

The rearrangement joins TRBV6-6 to TRBJ1-3; D is uncertain. V was shortened by 6 bases and J by 4 bases, with 4 bases between the two germline ends. Germline V gene lookup returns CDR1 MNHNY and CDR2 SVGAGI (reference sequence). The CDR3 has 11 amino acids. This CDR3 is CASRLGNTIYF. CDR3 nucleotides: TGTGCCAGCAGGCTGGGAAACACCATATATTTT.

The V call is TRBV5-1, the J call TRBJ1-1; no reliable D call. Per the germline V gene, CDR1 is SGHRS and CDR2 is YFSETQ. CDR3 length: 14 amino acids. V was pared by 0 bases and J by 1 base, with 7 bases between. The CDR3 here is CASSLDMGNTEAFF. For the CDR3, the DNA is TGCGCCAGCAGCTTGGATATGGGGAACACTGAAGCTTTCTTT.

Only one count was recorded for this clone. The chain joins TRBV28 to TRBJ1-6; D gene uncertain. V was shortened by 8 bases and J by 6 bases, with 8 bases between the two germline ends. CDR3 length: 12 amino acids. Per germline, CDR1 MDHEN and CDR2 SYDVKM. The CDR3 sequence is CASLPANSPLHF. The CDR3 DNA is TGTGCCAGCTTGCCAGCTAATTCACCCCTCCACTTT.